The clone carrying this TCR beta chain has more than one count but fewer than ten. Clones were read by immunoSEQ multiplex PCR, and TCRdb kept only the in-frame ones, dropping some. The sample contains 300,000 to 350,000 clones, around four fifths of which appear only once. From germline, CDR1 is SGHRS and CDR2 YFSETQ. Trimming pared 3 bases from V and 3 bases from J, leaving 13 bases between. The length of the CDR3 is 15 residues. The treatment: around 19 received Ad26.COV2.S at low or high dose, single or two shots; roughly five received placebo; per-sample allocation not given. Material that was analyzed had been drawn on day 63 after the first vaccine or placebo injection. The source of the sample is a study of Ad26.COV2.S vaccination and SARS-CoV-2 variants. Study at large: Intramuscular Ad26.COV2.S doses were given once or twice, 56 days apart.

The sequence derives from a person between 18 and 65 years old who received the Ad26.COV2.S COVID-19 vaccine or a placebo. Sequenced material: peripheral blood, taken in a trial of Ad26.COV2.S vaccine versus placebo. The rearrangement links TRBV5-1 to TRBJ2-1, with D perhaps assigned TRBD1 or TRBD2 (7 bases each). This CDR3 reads CASSSAGGDYNEQFF. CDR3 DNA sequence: TGCGCCAGCAGCTCGGCAGGGGGGGACTACAATGAGCAGTTCTTC.